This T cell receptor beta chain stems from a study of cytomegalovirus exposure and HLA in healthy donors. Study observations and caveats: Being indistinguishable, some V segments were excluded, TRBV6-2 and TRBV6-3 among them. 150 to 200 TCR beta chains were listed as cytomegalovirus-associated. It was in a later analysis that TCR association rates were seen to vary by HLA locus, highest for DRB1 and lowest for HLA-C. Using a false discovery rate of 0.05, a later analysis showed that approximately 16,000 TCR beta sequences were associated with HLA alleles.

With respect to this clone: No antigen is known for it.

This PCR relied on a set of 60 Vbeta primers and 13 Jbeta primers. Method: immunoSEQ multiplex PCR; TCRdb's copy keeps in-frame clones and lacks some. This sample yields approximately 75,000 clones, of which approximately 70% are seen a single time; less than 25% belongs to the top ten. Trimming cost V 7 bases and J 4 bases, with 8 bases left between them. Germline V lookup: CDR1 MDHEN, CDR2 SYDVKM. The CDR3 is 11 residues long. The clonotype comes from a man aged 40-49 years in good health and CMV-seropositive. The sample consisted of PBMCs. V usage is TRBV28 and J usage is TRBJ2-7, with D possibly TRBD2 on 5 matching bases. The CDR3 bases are TGTGCCAGCAATTCGGGATACGAGCAGTACTTC. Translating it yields CASNSGYEQYF.